This TCR beta chain was observed in a study of shared clonotypes between healthy human individuals. The V and J ends lost 5 bases and 5 bases, in that order; junction bases with no gene match: 6. This CDR3 region has 14 residues. The V gene's germline CDR1 is LNHDA and CDR2 SQIVND (reference sequence). The repertoire was sequenced with immunoSEQ multiplex PCR; TCRdb's copy has only in-frame clones and lacks some. The data contain over a million clones, roughly 96% of them singletons. The chain recombines TRBV19 with TRBJ1-5; TRBD1 matches at 7 bases. The sample consisted of naive CD4+ T cells sorted from blood. Subset denoted: CD45RA+ positively selected. The source of this sequence is a man aged 30 to 45 in good health. As DNA, the CDR3 is TGTGCCAGTAGTGCCGACAGGGTTTATCAGCCCCAGCATTTT. Residues: CASSADRVYQPQHF.